This entry lists 26 T cell receptor beta chains sequenced from one sample in a study of identical twins. TCRdb re-analysed the 5' RACE reads in MiXCR, keeping a single row per CDR3 protein. The sample carries roughly 200,000 distinct CDR3 sequences, under 10% recorded once. The sample also formed part of further work on yellow fever vaccine responses in identical twins.

Sequences were obtained from memory (CD45RO+) T cells sorted from blood. Source of these receptors: a young woman in good health.

The table lists this clonotype with many counts. This chain joins TRBV3-1 and TRBJ2-2, with D tentatively TRBD2 (6 bases). CDR3 size: 14 residues. Germline CDR1 reads LGHDT; CDR2 reads YNNKEL (reference sequence). Trimming left V 1 base short and J 5 bases short, with 8 bases between. This CDR3 is CASSQVTRTGELFF. The CDR3 coding sequence is TGTGCCAGCAGCCAAGTGACTAGAACCGGGGAGCTGTTTTTT.

The chain links TRBV6-2 or TRBV6-3 to TRBJ2-3, with D possibly called TRBD1 or TRBD2 (6 bases each). Per the germline V gene, CDR1 is MNHEY and CDR2 is SVGEGT. Trimming cost V 6 bases and J 0 bases, with 13 bases left between them. CDR3 length equals 15 residues. Here the CDR3 reads CASRNGGPSTDTQYF. In DNA, the CDR3 is TGTGCCAGCAGGAACGGGGGCCCAAGCACAGATACGCAGTATTTT.

This clonotype showed up many times. The chain recombines TRBV12-3 or TRBV12-4 with TRBJ1-2; D perhaps matches TRBD1 (5 bases). V lost 1 base and J lost 8, with 11 bases in between. The CDR3 has 13 residues. Here the CDR3 reads CASSLVGTPGYTF. The CDR3 DNA follows: TGTGCCAGCAGTTTAGTAGGGACTCCCGGCTACACCTTC.

This chain connects TRBV20-1 to TRBJ2-7; TRBD2 agrees at 8 bases. Germline V gene lookup returns CDR1 DFQATT and CDR2 SNEGSKA (reference sequence). V lost 5 bases to trimming and J lost 4 bases; unmatched junction nucleotides: 7. The CDR3 covers 13 residues. The CDR3: CSAQPGLVYEQYF. Written as DNA, the CDR3 is TGCAGTGCTCAACCGGGACTAGTGTACGAGCAGTACTTC.

This clonotype was recorded at least ten times. The rearrangement links TRBV6-1 to TRBJ2-5, with 7 bases lining up with TRBD2. With V trimmed by 6 bases and J by 6 bases, 7 bases remained unmatched. The CDR3 consists of 13 residues. Germline loops: CDR1 MNHNS, CDR2 SASEGT. CDR3 region: CASSDGTTQTQYF. CDR3 coding DNA: TGTGCCAGCAGCGACGGGACTACCCAGACCCAGTACTTC.

This clonotype appeared many times. J is TRBJ1-5 and V is TRBV7-9, with D tentatively TRBD1 (5 bases). Germline V gene sequence: CDR1 SEHNR, CDR2 FQNEAQ (reference sequence). Trimming pared 3 bases from V and 6 bases from J, leaving 12 bases between. The CDR3 has 14 amino acids. The DNA of the CDR3 is TGTGCCAGCAGCTTCGCAGGGCCAGGTCAGCCCCAGCATTTT. It codes for CASSFAGPGQPQHF.

This clonotype was detected a few times. The chain uses TRBV3-1 and TRBJ1-3; D may be TRBD1 (5 bases). The CDR3 loop spans 17 amino acids. V lost 4 bases to trimming and J lost 0 bases, with 16 bases between them. Germline CDR1 LGHDT, CDR2 YNNKEL (reference sequence). This CDR3 is CASSRRSGGPSGNTIYF. The CDR3 region has the DNA TGTGCCAGCAGCCGTCGATCCGGGGGTCCCTCTGGAAACACCATATATTTT.

This clonotype was seen repeatedly, ten times or more. The genes are TRBV3-1 and TRBJ1-1, with D possibly being TRBD1 (5 bases). CDR1 is LGHDT, CDR2 YNNKEL, per germline (reference sequence). The length of the CDR3 is 15 residues. Between the trimmed V and J ends, which lost 2 bases and 4 bases, there was a span of 14 bases. The CDR3: CASSQLSQGPTEAFF. The DNA for the CDR3 is TGTGCCAGCAGCCAATTATCGCAGGGACCCACTGAAGCTTTCTTT.

The chain employs TRBV9 and TRBJ2-3; D might be TRBD2 (5 bases). V was shortened by 4 bases and J by 3 bases, with 12 bases between the two germline ends. This CDR3 spans 14 amino acids. Germline V gene data show CDR1 as SGDLS and CDR2 as YYNGEE. The CDR3 DNA sequence: TGTGCCAGCAGCCCTGGTAGAGGGACAGATACGCAGTATTTT. This gives the protein CASSPGRGTDTQYF.

The sample holds a few counts of this clonotype. The rearrangement uses TRBV5-1 and TRBJ2-3; the D call may be TRBD1 or TRBD2 (6 bases each). Germline V gene sequence: CDR1 SGHRS, CDR2 YFSETQ. Trimming removed 4 bases at V and 2 bases at J, with 11 bases between. The CDR3 is 14 amino acids. For the CDR3, the DNA is TGCGCCAGCAGCCCAGGGGACTTCACAGATACGCAGTATTTT. Its protein is CASSPGDFTDTQYF.

The genes are TRBV7-9 and TRBJ2-7; D possibly matches TRBD1 or TRBD2 (5 bases each). The germline V gene encodes CDR1 SEHNR and CDR2 FQNEAQ (reference sequence). With 5 bases removed from V and 2 bases from J, the gap between germline ends came to 19 bases. The CDR3 sequence is 16 residues long. CDR3 coding DNA: TGTGCCAGCAGCATTTCCCCAGGGACGAGACCCTACGAGCAGTACTTC. Amino acids: CASSISPGTRPYEQYF.

This clonotype was found many times. The gene calls are TRBV6-5 and TRBJ2-7, with a weak D call TRBD1 (5 bases). The germline CDR1 and CDR2 sequences are MNHEY and SVGAGI. There are 14 residues in the CDR3. V dropped 2 bases and J dropped 1 base, with 9 bases sitting between them. The CDR3 DNA is TGTGCCAGCAGTTACGGGCCAGGGTCCTACGAGCAGTACTTC. It codes for CASSYGPGSYEQYF.

In this sample, this clonotype turned up a few times. The V and J genes are TRBV12-3 or TRBV12-4 and TRBJ2-6; D is uncertain. V was cut by 3 bases and J by 4 bases, with 13 bases left in between. CDR3 length: 16 amino acids. The CDR3 here is CASSLVRATGANVLTF. The CDR3 DNA follows: TGTGCCAGCAGTTTGGTAAGGGCGACAGGGGCCAACGTCCTGACTTTC.

At least ten counts were recorded for this clonotype. The chain joins TRBV5-1 to TRBJ2-7; tentatively, D is TRBD1 (6 bases). CDR1 is SGHRS, CDR2 YFSETQ, per germline. V lost 4 bases to trimming and J lost 2 bases, with 16 bases between them. The CDR3 covers 15 residues. DNA for the CDR3: TGCGCCAGCAGCACAAAGGGGGACGGGACCTACGAGCAGTACTTC. As protein: CASSTKGDGTYEQYF. Together with reference TRBV5-1 and TRBJ2-7, the CDR3 gives the full variable domain: KAGVTQTPRYLIKTRGQQVTLSCSPISGHRSVSWYQQTPGQGLQFLFEYFSETQRNKGNFPGRFSGRQFSNSRSEMNVSTLELGDSALYLCASSTKGDGTYEQYFGPGTRLTVT.

The chain uses TRBV5-6 and TRBJ2-2, with 7 bases lining up with TRBD1. The V and J ends lost 3 bases and 2 bases, in that order; junction bases with no gene match: 7. The CDR3 has 16 amino acids. Germline V lookup: CDR1 SGHDT, CDR2 YYEEEE. CDR3 amino acids: CASSYQQGRNTGELFF. In DNA form, the CDR3 reads TGTGCCAGCAGCTACCAACAGGGGCGAAACACCGGGGAGCTGTTTTTT. Based on the CDR3 plus reference TRBV5-6 and TRBJ2-2, the full variable domain is DAGVTQSPTHLIKTRGQQVTLRCSPKSGHDTVSWYQQALGQGPQFIFQYYEEEERQRGNFPDRFSGHQFPNYSSELNVNALLLGDSALYLCASSYQQGRNTGELFFGEGSRLTVL.

This clonotype appeared many times. The gene calls are TRBV7-2 and TRBJ1-1, with TRBD1 matching 9 bases. The germline V gene encodes CDR1 SGHTA and CDR2 FQGNSA. CDR3 size: 17 residues. Trimming removed 2 bases from V and 4 bases from J; junction bases left unmatched: 11. The chain's CDR3 is CASSLLGFVDRGTEAFF. The CDR3 DNA sequence: TGTGCCAGCAGCTTACTGGGTTTCGTGGACAGGGGCACTGAAGCTTTCTTT.

Only a few counts were recorded for this clonotype. The chain is built from TRBV19 and TRBJ2-2, with 7 bases matching TRBD2. Germline V gene lookup returns CDR1 LNHDA and CDR2 SQIVND (reference sequence). V dropped 3 bases and J dropped 9; count of bases not matched to a gene: 16. The CDR3 totals 17 residues. CDR3 bases: TGTGCCAGTAGTATTGGTGGCGGGGGAACCAAAGGCCGGGAGCTGTTTTTT. Its protein is CASSIGGGGTKGRELFF.

This clonotype has ten or more counts. The J gene is TRBJ2-7, the V gene TRBV3-1; TRBD2 matches at 9 bases. CDR1 is LGHDT and CDR2 is YNNKEL in the germline V gene (reference sequence). Trimming at V came to 1 base and at J to 2 bases, leaving 6 bases not matched to a gene. This CDR3 contains 16 residues. CDR3 sequence (DNA): TGTGCCAGCAGCCAAGGCCCCGCGGGAGGGCCCTACGAGCAGTACTTC. The encoded protein is CASSQGPAGGPYEQYF.

This clonotype was counted only a few times. V is TRBV28 and J is TRBJ1-5, with 10 bases matching TRBD1. Trimming cost V 6 bases and J 9 bases; bases outside gene matches: 11. The CDR3 spans 15 residues. Germline assignment: CDR1 MDHEN and CDR2 SYDVKM. CDR3 loop: CASSGGQGISRPQHF. CDR3 DNA: TGTGCCAGCAGCGGGGGACAGGGGATAAGCAGGCCCCAGCATTTT.

The rearrangement links TRBV5-4 to TRBJ2-1; TRBD1 matches 10 bases. Germline V gives CDR1 SGHNT, CDR2 YYREEE (reference sequence). The V and J ends lost 2 bases and 12 bases, in that order; junction bases with no gene match: 11. This CDR3 has 15 residues. In nucleotides, the CDR3 is TGTGCCAGCAGCTTACCGGGACAGGGGAGTTTATCGCAGTTCTTC. Translated: CASSLPGQGSLSQFF.

This clonotype was observed a handful of times. The CDR3: CATSRQGSTEAFF. In DNA, the CDR3 is TGTGCCACCAGTAGACAGGGGAGCACTGAAGCTTTCTTT. The chain joins TRBV15 to TRBJ1-1; 8 nucleotides agree with TRBD1. J gave up 4 bases and V 6 bases, and 4 bases lay outside the gene matches. The CDR3 covers 13 residues. The germline CDR1 and CDR2 sequences are LNHNV and YYDKDF (reference sequence). The full variable domain, rest sourced from reference TRBV15 and TRBJ1-1, is DAMVIQNPRYQVTQFGKPVTLSCSQTLNHNVMYWYQQKSSQAPKLLFHYYDKDFNNEADTPDNFQSRRPNTSFCFLDIRSPGLGDTAMYLCATSRQGSTEAFFGQGTRLTVV.

This clonotype has a handful of counts. The chain uses TRBV5-1 and TRBJ2-5; the match to TRBD2 covers 16 bases. V lost 2 bases, J lost 4 bases, and 11 bases stayed unmatched. The CDR3 runs 19 residues. Germline V CDR1 and CDR2: SGHRS, YFSETQ. CDR3 DNA: TGCGCCAGCAGCTTAACAACCGGGACTAGCGGGGGGGCACGAGAGACCCAGTACTTC. It encodes CASSLTTGTSGGARETQYF.

The table lists this clonotype with many counts. The chain recombines TRBV10-3 with TRBJ2-7; D gene unclear. The length of the CDR3 is 18 residues. The germline CDR1 and CDR2 sequences are ENHRY and SYGVKD. V was cut by 4 bases and J by 3 bases, with 25 bases left in between. Here the CDR3 DNA reads TGTGCCATCAGTGTCTTAAGACCAAGCCCCGAGCCGAACTACGAGCAGTACTTC. Its translation: CAISVLRPSPEPNYEQYF.

This chain connects TRBV5-6 to TRBJ2-7; 7 positions agree with TRBD1. J was trimmed by 5 bases and V by 0 bases; bases with no gene match: 5. The length of the CDR3 is 14 residues. Germline V gene lookup returns CDR1 SGHDT and CDR2 YYEEEE. The CDR3 sequence: CASSLDRGLHEQYF. CDR3 nucleotide sequence: TGTGCCAGCAGCTTGGACAGGGGTCTCCACGAGCAGTACTTC.

This clonotype was observed a handful of times. This chain joins TRBV20-1 and TRBJ2-7; a weak D match, TRBD1 (7 bases). The CDR3 is 14 residues long. Trimming stripped 2 bases from V and 1 base from J, with 12 bases between. CDR1 is DFQATT, CDR2 SNEGSKA, per germline (reference sequence). The CDR3 nucleotides read TGCAGTGCTAGATCCCAGGGGGGTTCCTACGAGCAGTACTTC. Residues: CSARSQGGSYEQYF.

The V and J genes are TRBV7-9 and TRBJ2-6, with unresolved D. Germline assignment: CDR1 SEHNR and CDR2 FQNEAQ (reference sequence). The CDR3 has 14 residues. Trimming stripped 2 bases from V and 4 bases from J, with 6 bases between. CDR3 bases: TGTGCCAGCAGCTTAAGTTACGGGGCCAACGTCCTGACTTTC. Protein product: CASSLSYGANVLTF.